This TCR beta chain was sequenced for a study of blood T cell repertoires in COVID-19. Study information: T cells, B-cell-depleted T cells, or PBMCs provided the cDNA or gDNA that served as material.

Participant reports of clinical history set cohort assignment. For recovered donors of Cohort 3, there were two negative PCRs, clearance, or symptom resolution. Only in-frame clones appear in the TCRdb table, and some are missing; sequencing was by immunoSEQ multiplex PCR. The sample has about 310,000 clones, approximately 86% seen once. CDR3 size: 18 residues. V is TRBV21-1 and J is TRBJ1-2. TRBV21-1 is noted as a pseudogene. This receptor was obtained from a young woman who had recovered from COVID-19. The sample comprised PBMCs or T cells enriched from blood (not recorded which). The CDR3 nucleotides read TGTGCCAGCAGCAAAGTAAGACTGAGGCACTTTCTTAACTATGGCTACACCTTC. This sequence encodes CASSKVRLRHFLNYGYTF.